The 20 T cell receptor beta chains below were found in one sample sequenced in a study of OX40 agonist ivuxolimab in advanced cancers. TCRdb's table, derived via immunoSEQ multiplex PCR, lists solely in-frame clones and lacks some. The table has tens of thousands of clones, approximately 89% seen once. The material sequenced was CD4+ or CD8+ T cells sorted from blood, taken in a trial of the OX40 agonist ivuxolimab. Every receptor here comes from an adult with an advanced solid tumor such as melanoma, head and neck, liver or kidney cancer.

The V call is TRBV10-3, the J call TRBJ2-2; possible D gene TRBD1, 6 bases. Trimming pared 6 bases from V and 5 bases from J, leaving 16 bases between. The CDR3 consists of 15 residues. The V gene's germline CDR1 is ENHRY and CDR2 SYGVKD. CDR3 loop: CAIRRTAAGTGELFF. The CDR3 nucleotides read TGTGCCATCAGAAGGACAGCGGCAGGGACCGGGGAGCTGTTTTTT.

The genes are TRBV7-8 and TRBJ1-5, with unresolved D. The CDR3 has 14 amino acids. Germline CDR1 SGHVS, CDR2 FQNEAQ. V lost 1 base and J lost 5, with 9 bases in between. The CDR3: CASSLVTSYQPQHF. DNA of the CDR3: TGTGCCAGCAGCTTAGTAACATCCTATCAGCCCCAGCATTTT.

The V call is TRBV9, the J call TRBJ2-7; 7 bases line up with TRBD2. Losses at the gene ends were 0 bases for V and 2 bases for J; bases not matched to a gene: 8. The CDR3 sequence is 16 residues long. From germline, CDR1 is SGDLS and CDR2 YYNGEE. The CDR3 DNA sequence: TGTGCCAGCAGCGTAGCTACGGGGGGAACGACCTACGAGCAGTACTTC. Protein: CASSVATGGTTYEQYF.

This clone was seen a single time. The chain has TRBV11-3 and TRBJ2-1; no firm D call. CDR1 is SGHNT, CDR2 YENEEA, per germline. The length of the CDR3 is 13 residues. The ends were cut back, 0 bases at V and 6 bases at J, with 6 bases in the middle. CDR3 amino acids: CASSLEQFNEQFF. The CDR3 DNA follows: TGTGCCAGCAGCTTAGAACAGTTCAATGAGCAGTTCTTC. Looking up the rest from reference TRBV11-3 and TRBJ2-1 gives the full variable domain: EAGVVQSPRYKIIEKKQPVAFWCNPISGHNTLYWYLQNLGQGPELLIRYENEEAVDDSQLPKDRFSAERLKGVDSTLKIQPAELGDSAVYLCASSLEQFNEQFFGPGTRLTVL.

The rearrangement joins TRBV27 to TRBJ1-2; 9 bases line up with TRBD1. Germline lookup yields CDR1 MNHEY and CDR2 SMNVEV (reference sequence). The CDR3 contains 15 residues. The V gene end was trimmed by 2 bases and the J gene end by 2 bases; junction bases not matched to a gene: 3. CDR3 residues: CASSLTGGENYGYTF. CDR3 DNA: TGTGCCAGCAGTTTAACAGGGGGCGAGAACTATGGCTACACCTTC.

A note on this clone: In the same sample, other DNA sequences code for this CDR3. The gene calls are TRBV5-1 and TRBJ2-2, with a possible D match to TRBD1 (5 bases). Trimming removed 0 bases from V and 1 base from J, with 10 bases in between. The CDR3 covers 16 residues. CDR1 is SGHRS, CDR2 YFSETQ, per germline. CDR3 loop: CASSLEGHLNTGELFF. The CDR3 region has the DNA TGCGCCAGCAGCTTGGAGGGGCATCTGAACACCGGGGAGCTGTTTTTT.

This chain joins TRBV28 and TRBJ2-3; 12 nucleotides align to TRBD1. V trimming: 5 bases; J trimming: 5 bases; junction bases outside the gene matches: 8. This CDR3 region has 16 residues. In germline, CDR1 is MDHEN, CDR2 SYDVKM. CDR3 in DNA: TGTGCCAGCAGTCGCGCCGGGACAGGGGGCCAAGATACGCAGTATTTT. Translation gives CASSRAGTGGQDTQYF. Full variable domain (remainder filled in from reference TRBV28 and TRBJ2-3): DVKVTQSSRYLVKRTGEKVFLECVQDMDHENMFWYRQDPGLGLRLIYFSYDVKMKEKGDIPEGYSVSREKKERFSLILESASTNQTSMYLCASSRAGTGGQDTQYFGPGTRLTVL.

This sequence joins TRBV5-1 and TRBJ1-1, with TRBD1 matching over 8 bases. CDR1 SGHRS and CDR2 YFSETQ come from the germline V gene. The CDR3 totals 15 residues. Trimming cost V 3 bases and J 5 bases; bases outside gene matches: 9. The CDR3 is CASSSGQGGETEAFF. The CDR3 DNA is TGCGCCAGCAGCTCCGGACAGGGAGGGGAAACTGAAGCTTTCTTT.

The chain joins TRBV11-3 to TRBJ2-7, with D uncertain. Trimming removed 5 bases at V and 5 bases at J, with 13 bases between. The V gene's germline CDR1 is SGHNT and CDR2 YENEEA. This CDR3 has 13 residues. The CDR3 loop is CASSPGGENEQYF. CDR3 sequence (DNA): TGTGCCAGCAGCCCCGGTGGGGAAAACGAGCAGTACTTC. Full variable domain (rest looked up from reference TRBV11-3 and TRBJ2-7): EAGVVQSPRYKIIEKKQPVAFWCNPISGHNTLYWYLQNLGQGPELLIRYENEEAVDDSQLPKDRFSAERLKGVDSTLKIQPAELGDSAVYLCASSPGGENEQYFGPGTRLTVT.

V and J are TRBV7-9 and TRBJ2-7; 7 bases are a match to TRBD1. The trim removed 5 bases at V and 3 bases at J, leaving 7 bases unmatched. The CDR3 spans 14 residues. Germline loops: CDR1 SEHNR, CDR2 FQNEAQ (reference sequence). DNA for the CDR3: TGTGCCAGCAGCCGTACGACAGGGAGCTACGAGCAGTACTTC. Translated, it gives CASSRTTGSYEQYF.

This chain joins TRBV7-8 and TRBJ2-1, with 9 positions matching TRBD2. V lost 3 bases, J lost 3 bases, and 6 bases stayed unmatched. Germline values: CDR1 SGHVS, CDR2 FQNEAQ. There are 16 residues in the CDR3. The CDR3 spells CASSFSSGGLYNEQFF. The CDR3 DNA follows: TGTGCCAGCAGCTTCAGTAGCGGGGGTCTCTACAATGAGCAGTTCTTC. The full variable domain, in which reference TRBV7-8 and TRBJ2-1 provide the parts outside the CDR3, is GAGVSQSPRYKVAKRGQDVALRCDPISGHVSLFWYQQALGQGPEFLTYFQNEAQLDKSGLPSDRFFAERPEGSVSTLKIQRTQQEDSAVYLCASSFSSGGLYNEQFFGPGTRLTVL.

This clone was recorded a few times. The genes are TRBV5-4 and TRBJ1-4; no reliable D call. V dropped 5 bases and J dropped 3 bases, with 8 bases sitting between them. This CDR3 is built from 13 residues. Germline CDR1 reads SGHNT; CDR2 reads YYREEE (reference sequence). CDR3 DNA sequence: TGTGCCAGCAGGACACATTCTAATGAAAAACTGTTTTTT. Translating gives CASRTHSNEKLFF. The variable domain in full, completed from reference TRBV5-4 and TRBJ1-4, reads ETGVTQSPTHLIKTRGQQVTLRCSSQSGHNTVSWYQQALGQGPQFIFQYYREEENGRGNFPPRFSGLQFPNYSSELNVNALELDDSALYLCASRTHSNEKLFFGSGTQLSVL.

The chain links TRBV5-1 to TRBJ2-5; D gene uncertain. Germline V gene sequence: CDR1 SGHRS, CDR2 YFSETQ. Trimming took off 4 bases at V and 5 bases at J, with 18 bases between the two ends. There are 15 residues in the CDR3. The CDR3 DNA sequence: TGCGCCAGCAGCGACCCCTCCCACGGTGGGGAGACCCAGTACTTC. Protein sequence: CASSDPSHGGETQYF.

CDR3 loop: CASGTGGRGNTIYF. The CDR3 DNA is TGTGCCAGCGGTACTGGAGGGCGGGGAAACACCATATATTTT. The chain combines TRBV27 with TRBJ1-3; D gene ambiguous. This CDR3 is 14 amino acids long. CDR1 and CDR2 from the germline V gene are MNHEY and SMNVEV (reference sequence). The V and J ends lost 8 bases and 4 bases respectively, with 15 bases between them.

V usage is TRBV6-1 and J usage is TRBJ2-1; tentative D call: TRBD2 (5 bases). Germline CDR1 and CDR2: MNHNS and SASEGT. This CDR3 comprises 14 residues. Deletions cut 10 bases from V and 0 bases from J, with 13 bases between. The CDR3 protein is CAIDGLLSYNEQFF. Here the CDR3 DNA reads TGTGCCATAGACGGACTGCTCTCCTACAATGAGCAGTTCTTC.

The J gene is TRBJ2-7, the V gene TRBV7-8; 10 bases agree with TRBD1. V lost 5 bases to trimming and J lost 1 base; unmatched junction nucleotides: 5. This CDR3 is built from 15 residues. Germline values: CDR1 SGHVS, CDR2 FQNEAQ. CDR3 nucleotide sequence: TGTGCCAGCAGCCCGACAGGGGGCCGTTCCTACGAGCAGTACTTC. As protein: CASSPTGGRSYEQYF.

The chain couples TRBV7-9 to TRBJ1-2; D is uncertain. The length of the CDR3 is 12 residues. Germline values: CDR1 SEHNR, CDR2 FQNEAQ (reference sequence). V was shortened by 2 bases and J by 7 bases, with 8 bases between the two germline ends. CDR3 coding DNA: TGTGCCAGCAGCTTAAATCCCGTTGGCTACACCTTC. It is translated as CASSLNPVGYTF.

The chain couples TRBV7-8 to TRBJ2-3; D gene unclear. This CDR3 comprises 12 residues. Germline CDR1 is SGHVS and CDR2 is FQNEAQ. Trimming left V 4 bases short and J 3 bases short, with 5 bases between. This CDR3 is CASSSTTDTQYF. CDR3 nucleotides: TGTGCCAGCAGCTCAACGACAGATACGCAGTATTTT.

The chain has TRBV6-5 and TRBJ2-2; 9 bases agree with TRBD1. The CDR3 is made up of 16 amino acids. Germline CDR1 is MNHEY and CDR2 is SVGAGI. V lost 2 bases, J lost 6 bases, and 7 bases stayed unmatched. The CDR3 nucleotides are TGTGCCAGCAGTTACCCTACCGGGACAGGGCCCGGGGAGCTGTTTTTT. Its protein product is CASSYPTGTGPGELFF.

This chain uses TRBV6-6 with TRBJ1-2; D possibly corresponds to TRBD1 (6 bases). The germline V gene encodes CDR1 MNHNY and CDR2 SVGAGI (reference sequence). This CDR3 has 14 amino acids. Trimming took 2 bases from V and 7 from J, leaving 14 bases between them. CDR3 nucleotide sequence: TGTGCCAGCAGTTACGTTCAGGGGATTGGTGGCTACACCTTC. It is translated as CASSYVQGIGGYTF.